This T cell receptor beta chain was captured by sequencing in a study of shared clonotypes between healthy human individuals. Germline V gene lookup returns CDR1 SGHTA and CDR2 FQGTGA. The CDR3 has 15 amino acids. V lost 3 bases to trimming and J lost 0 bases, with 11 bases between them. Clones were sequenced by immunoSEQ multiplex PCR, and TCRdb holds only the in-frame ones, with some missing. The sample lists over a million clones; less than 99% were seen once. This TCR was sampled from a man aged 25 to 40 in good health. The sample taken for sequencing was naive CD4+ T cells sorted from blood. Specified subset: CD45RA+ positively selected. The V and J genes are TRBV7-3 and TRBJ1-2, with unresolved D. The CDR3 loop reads CASSLDGRSNYGYTF. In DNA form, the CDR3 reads TGTGCCAGCAGCTTGGATGGGAGATCTAACTATGGCTACACCTTC.